The rows below give T cell receptor beta chains drawn from one sample of a study of memory CD4+ T cells and cytomegalovirus serostatus. Generated by immunoSEQ multiplex PCR, the TCRdb table keeps only in-frame clones and is missing some. The sample gives approximately 65,000 clones, around 77% of which show up once; about 1% is in the top ten. Sequencing was carried out using memory CD4+ T cells from blood. All receptors derive from an adult in good health and CMV-seronegative. Each CDR3 is given with its conserved first and last residue. D genes are given only for firm matches. Not all rows give a size; the values are once, few, many and, for expanded clones, a class.

d_gene,j_gene,abundance,len,v_gene,CDR3aa,CDR3nt
-,TRBJ2-3,few,12,TRBV2,CATRLGTDTQYF,TGTGCCACCCGTTTGGGCACAGATACGCAGTATTTT
TRBD1,TRBJ1-1,-,21,TRBV7-8,CASSLNIRDRGVGGENTEAFF,TGTGCCAGCAGCCTAAATATCCGGGACAGGGGAGTGGGAGGTGAGAACACTGAAGCTTTCTTT
-,TRBJ1-1,-,16,TRBV6-6,CASSYWNQGKDTEAFF,TGTGCCAGCAGTTACTGGAATCAGGGTAAAGACACTGAAGCTTTCTTT
-,TRBJ1-2,-,13,TRBV28,CASSLRAVGGYTF,TGTGCCAGCAGTTTGAGGGCAGTTGGCGGCTACACCTTC
-,TRBJ1-5,-,14,TRBV6-5,CASSYTPKDGRKHF,TGTGCCAGCAGTTACACACCAAAGGACGGGAGAAAACATTTT
-,TRBJ1-6,medium-sized,13,TRBV2,CASTTESNSPLHF,TGTGCCAGCACGACGGAATCTAATTCACCCCTCCACTTT
-,TRBJ1-6,-,13,TRBV30,CACQGRGNSPLHF,TGTGCCTGCCAAGGACGGGGTAATTCACCCCTCCACTTT
TRBD2,TRBJ2-3,once,18,TRBV4-1,CASSQVGTSGEHTDTQYF,TGCGCCAGCAGCCAAGTCGGGACTAGCGGAGAACACACAGATACGCAGTATTTT
TRBD1,TRBJ1-2,-,18,TRBV27,CASSDTIMPGQGAGGYTF,TGTGCCAGCAGTGACACCATAATGCCGGGACAGGGGGCGGGTGGCTACACCTTC
TRBD2,TRBJ2-1,few,15,TRBV9,CASSLAGVYYNEQFF,TGTGCCAGCAGTCTAGCGGGAGTTTATTACAATGAGCAGTTCTTC
-,TRBJ2-5,-,14,TRBV5-1,CASRTVSAQETQYF,TGCGCCAGCAGGACAGTGTCGGCCCAAGAGACCCAGTACTTC
-,TRBJ1-2,few,13,TRBV7-2,CASSKDLLYGYTF,TGTGCCAGCAGCAAGGACCTACTCTATGGCTACACCTTC
-,TRBJ1-1,few,12,TRBV2,CASSERAGGAFF,TGTGCCAGCAGTGAAAGGGCAGGAGGAGCTTTCTTT
-,TRBJ2-1,-,16,TRBV5-1,CASSLAPATGDNEQFF,TGCGCCAGCAGCTTGGCCCCGGCAACAGGAGACAATGAGCAGTTCTTC
-,TRBJ1-1,-,14,TRBV5-1,CASSLGQSNTEAFF,TGCGCCAGCAGCTTGGGACAATCGAACACTGAAGCTTTCTTT
-,TRBJ1-5,-,16,TRBV27,CASSTRTDYSNQPQHF,TGTGCCAGCAGTACCAGGACAGATTATAGCAATCAGCCCCAGCATTTT
TRBD1,TRBJ2-1,-,15,TRBV7-9,CASSLRDRETNEQFF,TGTGCCAGCAGCCTCCGGGACAGGGAGACTAATGAGCAGTTCTTC
-,TRBJ2-7,few,16,TRBV5-1,CASSLELRARGYEQYF,TGCGCCAGCAGCTTGGAACTACGCGCTAGGGGTTACGAGCAGTACTTC
-,TRBJ1-4,-,15,TRBV28,CASSLEGSTNEKLFF,TGTGCCAGCAGTTTGGAGGGGTCAACTAATGAAAAACTGTTTTTT
TRBD1,TRBJ1-2,-,15,TRBV2,CASGGTGKKTYGYTF,TGTGCCAGCGGGGGGACAGGGAAGAAAACCTATGGCTACACCTTC
-,TRBJ1-1,-,14,TRBV21-1,CASSIGVLNTEAFF,TGTGCCAGCAGCATAGGAGTTCTGAACACTGAAGCTTTCTTT
-,TRBJ2-2,-,17,TRBV30,CAWSPTGAGRITGELFF,TGTGCCTGGAGTCCCACTGGGGCGGGACGGATCACCGGGGAGCTGTTTTTT
-,TRBJ1-4,-,14,TRBV6-1,CASSLSFPNEKLFF,TGTGCCAGCAGTCTTTCCTTCCCCAATGAAAAACTGTTTTTT
TRBD2,TRBJ2-7,-,15,TRBV7-9,CASRTSGGDPYEQYF,TGTGCCAGCAGAACGAGCGGGGGGGACCCGTACGAGCAGTACTTC
TRBD1,TRBJ1-1,-,15,TRBV7-9,CASSLRQGPNTEAFF,TGTGCCAGCAGCCTCCGACAGGGACCTAACACTGAAGCTTTCTTT
-,TRBJ2-7,-,13,TRBV30,CAWRVGISYEQYF,TGTGCCTGGAGAGTCGGGATCTCCTACGAGCAGTACTTC
-,TRBJ1-6,-,15,TRBV27,CASSLRQTVNSPLHF,TGTGCCAGCAGTTTAAGGCAGACAGTAAATTCACCCCTCCACTTT
-,TRBJ2-7,-,14,TRBV7-2,CASSLGGPLYEQYF,TGTGCCAGCAGCTTGGGCGGACCCCTTTACGAGCAGTACTTC
-,TRBJ1-5,few,13,TRBV27,CASSSGGNQPQHF,TGTGCCAGCAGTTCCGGGGGTAATCAGCCCCAGCATTTT
-,TRBJ1-1,-,15,TRBV5-6,CASSLENNMKREAFF,TGTGCCAGCAGCTTGGAGAACAATATGAAGCGCGAAGCTTTCTTT
-,TRBJ1-1,-,12,TRBV7-9,CASSFETPEAFF,TGTGCCAGCAGCTTCGAAACCCCTGAAGCTTTCTTT
-,TRBJ1-2,-,14,TRBV28,CASSSPPSRGGYTF,TGTGCCAGCAGTTCCCCCCCCTCCAGGGGTGGCTACACCTTC
-,TRBJ1-5,-,13,TRBV5-1,CASSLGPNQPQHF,TGCGCCAGCAGCTTGGGTCCCAATCAGCCCCAGCATTTT
-,TRBJ1-4,-,15,TRBV19,CASSISGRENEKLFF,TGTGCCAGTAGTATTTCGGGCAGGGAAAATGAAAAACTGTTTTTT
-,TRBJ2-1,-,17,TRBV5-5,CASSGLPGSPKDNEQFF,TGTGCCAGCAGCGGGCTACCAGGTAGTCCTAAAGACAATGAGCAGTTCTTC
-,TRBJ2-1,-,14,TRBV2,CASSDSYSYNEQFF,TGTGCCAGCAGTGATTCATACTCCTACAATGAGCAGTTCTTC